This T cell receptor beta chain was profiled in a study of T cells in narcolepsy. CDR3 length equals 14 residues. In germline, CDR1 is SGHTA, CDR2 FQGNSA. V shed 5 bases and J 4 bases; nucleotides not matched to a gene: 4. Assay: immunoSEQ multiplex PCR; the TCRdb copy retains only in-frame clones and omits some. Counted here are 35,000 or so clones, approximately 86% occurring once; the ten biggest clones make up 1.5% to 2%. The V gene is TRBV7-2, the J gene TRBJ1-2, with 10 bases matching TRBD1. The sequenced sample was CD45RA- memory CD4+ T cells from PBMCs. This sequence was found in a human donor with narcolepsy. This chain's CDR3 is CASSPWTGGYGYTF. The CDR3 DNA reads TGTGCCAGCAGCCCTTGGACAGGGGGCTATGGCTACACCTTC.